Listed here are 14 T cell receptor beta chains from one sample, sequenced in a study of T cells after yellow fever vaccination. TCRdb reanalysed the 5' RACE reads using MiXCR and keeps one entry per CDR3 protein. The sample shows about 94,000 distinct CDR3 sequences, roughly 9% of them seen only once. The material was CD8+ T cells not binding an NS4B(214-222) dextramer, sorted from PBMCs, obtained about 2 weeks after the first yellow fever vaccination. The receptors originated from a man between 18 and 29 years old who received the YFV17D yellow fever vaccine.

CDR3 bases: TGCAGCGTTGAAGTCCCGGACAGGGGATACGAGCAGTACTTC. Translated: CSVEVPDRGYEQYF. This rearrangement joins TRBV29-1 to TRBJ2-7; 9 bases are a match to TRBD1. CDR3 length: 14 residues. Per the germline V gene, CDR1 is SQVTM and CDR2 is ANQGSEA. V lost 1 base to trimming and J lost 4 bases; unmatched junction nucleotides: 5.

The chain uses TRBV4-1 and TRBJ2-3; 10 nucleotides align to TRBD2. The V and J ends lost 2 bases and 2 bases, in that order; junction bases with no gene match: 7. CDR3 length: 17 amino acids. CDR1 is MGHRA, CDR2 YSYEKL, per germline. For the CDR3, the DNA is TGCGCCAGCAGCCAACCTGGACTAGCGGAGCTCACAGATACGCAGTATTTT. Its protein is CASSQPGLAELTDTQYF.

This clonotype was detected a few times. The chain couples TRBV12-3 or TRBV12-4 to TRBJ2-5; perhaps TRBD1 as D (5 bases). CDR3 length: 14 amino acids. V was trimmed by 5 bases and J by 1 base, leaving 11 bases between them. The CDR3 region is CASSPRGAQETQYF. Here the CDR3 DNA reads TGTGCCAGCAGTCCCCGTGGGGCCCAAGAGACCCAGTACTTC.

In this sample, this clonotype turned up many times. The chain combines TRBV27 with TRBJ2-7, with D perhaps TRBD2 (6 bases). V was pared by 2 bases and J by 2 bases, with 13 bases between. The CDR3 has 15 amino acids. Per the germline V gene, CDR1 is MNHEY and CDR2 is SMNVEV (reference sequence). The CDR3 region has the DNA TGTGCCAGCAGTTTAAGAGTCGCGGGGACCTACGAGCAGTACTTC. It is translated as CASSLRVAGTYEQYF.

This clonotype has a handful of counts. The chain uses TRBV10-1 and TRBJ1-2, with 7 nucleotides matching TRBD1. The CDR3 contains 13 residues. Germline V CDR1 and CDR2: WNHNN, SYGVQD (reference sequence). V lost 9 bases to trimming and J lost 1 base; unmatched junction nucleotides: 5. CDR3 region: CASTGAYNYGYTF. DNA of the CDR3: TGCGCCAGTACAGGGGCTTATAACTATGGCTACACCTTC.

This clonotype showed up just a few times. The chain joins TRBV7-8 to TRBJ2-1; D perhaps matches TRBD2 (6 bases). V was cut by 0 bases and J by 1 base, with 16 bases left in between. The CDR3 sequence is 18 residues long. The germline V gene encodes CDR1 SGHVS and CDR2 FQNEAQ. CDR3 sequence reads: CASSLAPALALSYNEQFF. The CDR3 DNA sequence: TGTGCCAGCAGCTTAGCCCCCGCTCTAGCGTTATCCTACAATGAGCAGTTCTTC.

This clonotype turned up a few times. V usage is TRBV2 and J usage is TRBJ2-7; D is unclear. Germline V lookup: CDR1 SNHLY, CDR2 FYNNEI. The V end lost 4 bases, the J end lost 3 bases, and 7 bases lay between the germline ends. The CDR3 is made up of 12 amino acids. The CDR3 nucleotides are TGTGCCAGCAGTGCCGACAACTACGAGCAGTACGTC. The encoded protein is CASSADNYEQYV.

The genes are TRBV19 and TRBJ1-2; TRBD1 matches at 7 bases. CDR3 length equals 14 residues. J lost 4 bases, V lost 7 bases, and 9 bases had no gene match. Germline CDR1 reads LNHDA; CDR2 reads SQIVND (reference sequence). The DNA for the CDR3 is TGTGCCAGTACACCTGGGACAGTTATCTATGGCTACACCTTC. Residues: CASTPGTVIYGYTF.

This clonotype was counted between two and nine times. V and J are TRBV20-1 and TRBJ2-1; 8 positions agree with TRBD2. There are 16 residues in the CDR3. The trim removed 0 bases at V and 4 bases at J, leaving 8 bases unmatched. In germline, CDR1 is DFQATT, CDR2 SNEGSKA (reference sequence). CDR3 DNA sequence: TGCAGTGCTAGAGATTTCCGGGGGGGAGGTTACAATGAGCAGTTCTTC. Translated, it gives CSARDFRGGGYNEQFF.

CDR3 bases: TGCAGTGCTAGTGTCCCGGGACAGACCTACAATGAGCAGTTCTTC. This encodes CSASVPGQTYNEQFF. The V gene is TRBV20-1, the J gene TRBJ2-1; 7 bases are a match to TRBD1. The CDR3 consists of 15 residues. The V segment lost 3 bases and the J segment 2 bases; nucleotides outside the gene matches: 7. The V gene's germline CDR1 is DFQATT and CDR2 SNEGSKA (reference sequence).

This clonotype came up a few times. The chain links TRBV7-2 to TRBJ2-5; D gene uncertain. V was pared by 3 bases and J by 3 bases, with 8 bases between. This CDR3 comprises 13 residues. CDR1 SGHTA and CDR2 FQGNSA come from the germline V gene. The DNA for the CDR3 is TGTGCCAGCAGCTTTACGACGGAAGAGACCCAGTACTTC. The encoded protein is CASSFTTEETQYF.

The V and J genes are TRBV7-9 and TRBJ2-1, with 7 bases that match TRBD2. Germline lookup yields CDR1 SEHNR and CDR2 FQNEAQ (reference sequence). The CDR3 sequence is 16 residues long. V lost 1 base and J lost 4; bases outside the gene matches: 7. The CDR3 loop reads CASSLVVAGVYNEQFF. The CDR3 DNA reads as TGTGCCAGCAGCTTAGTAGTGGCGGGGGTGTACAATGAGCAGTTCTTC.

This clonotype was seen at least ten times. This chain connects TRBV4-1 to TRBJ2-7, with D hard to call. This CDR3 is built from 15 residues. V was trimmed by 1 base and J by 2 bases, leaving 12 bases between them. Germline CDR1 MGHRA, CDR2 YSYEKL. The CDR3 spells CASSQVVGSTYEQYF. Written as DNA, the CDR3 is TGCGCCAGCAGCCAAGTAGTTGGTAGCACCTACGAGCAGTACTTC.

Regarding this clonotype: One end of the junction fails to match germline, which may point to a read error. The chain employs TRBV7-9 and TRBJ2-3; D unresolved. There are 16 residues in the CDR3. Germline CDR1 reads SEHNR; CDR2 reads FQNEAQ (reference sequence). The CDR3 protein is CDSSFPSTPGTDTQYF. The CDR3 DNA is TGTGACAGCAGCTTCCCATCTACCCCAGGCACAGATACGCAGTATTTT.